The 6 T cell receptor beta chains below were found in one sample sequenced in a study of shared clonotypes between healthy human individuals. Clones were read by immunoSEQ multiplex PCR, and TCRdb kept only the in-frame ones, dropping some. The sample lists a few hundred thousand clones; around 96% were seen once. What was sequenced was memory CD8+ T cells sorted from blood. Subset: CD45RO+ cells pooled with CCR7-negative TemRA cells. The receptors come from a man aged 30 to 45 in good health.

J is TRBJ1-5 and V is TRBV6-1; D not resolved. Germline lookup yields CDR1 MNHNS and CDR2 SASEGT. The CDR3 sequence is 15 residues long. Deletions cut 1 base from V and 4 bases from J, with 11 bases between. CDR3 protein: CASSEGSGFNQPQHF. DNA of the CDR3: TGTGCCAGCAGTGAAGGATCAGGTTTTAATCAGCCCCAGCATTTT.

The CDR3 loop reads CASKPGVNNEQFF. The DNA for the CDR3 is TGTGCCAGTAAGCCGGGGGTTAACAATGAGCAGTTCTTC. The V and J genes are TRBV5-6 and TRBJ2-1; tentatively, D is TRBD2 (6 bases). Germline-derived CDR1 and CDR2 are SGHDT and YYEEEE. There are 13 residues in the CDR3. The V gene lost 8 bases and the J gene lost 5 bases, with 14 bases spanning the gap.

This chain links TRBV7-2 with TRBJ2-5, with D uncertain. This CDR3 has 12 amino acids. Germline V gene sequence: CDR1 SGHTA, CDR2 FQGNSA. Deletions cut 5 bases from V and 4 bases from J, with 8 bases between. Here the CDR3 DNA reads TGTGCCAGCAGCCCCTATGGAGAGACCCAGTACTTC. Encoded protein: CASSPYGETQYF.

The rearrangement uses TRBV30 and TRBJ2-6, with a weak D call TRBD1 (5 bases). CDR3 length: 15 amino acids. V shed 0 bases and J shed 2 bases, with 8 bases lying between them. Germline V lookup: CDR1 GTSNPN, CDR2 SVGIG (reference sequence). In DNA, the CDR3 is TGTGCCTGGAGTGTCCCCAGGGCTGGGGCCAACGTCCTGACTTTC. Its protein is CAWSVPRAGANVLTF. Complete variable domain (other parts from reference TRBV30 and TRBJ2-6): SQTIHQWPATLVQPVGSPLSLECTVEGTSNPNLYWYRQAAGRGLQLLFYSVGIGQISSEVPQNLSASRPQDRQFILSSKKLLLSDSGFYLCAWSVPRAGANVLTFGAGSRLTVL.

The gene calls are TRBV9 and TRBJ2-3; TRBD2 aligns across 8 bases. CDR1 and CDR2 (germline): SGDLS, YYNGEE. The CDR3 covers 16 residues. J gave up 5 bases and V 0 bases, and 8 bases lay outside the gene matches. CDR3 in amino acids: CASSVDVGRALDTQYF. As DNA, the CDR3 is TGTGCCAGCAGCGTAGATGTCGGGAGGGCCTTAGATACGCAGTATTTT.

V and J are TRBV10-2 and TRBJ2-7, with D possibly TRBD1 on 6 matching bases. The germline CDR1 and CDR2 sequences are WSHSY and SAAADI. Trimming removed 2 bases at V and 3 bases at J, with 11 bases between. The CDR3 contains 14 residues. CDR3 in amino acids: CASSEGTPIYEQYF. For the CDR3, the DNA is TGCGCCAGCAGTGAGGGGACACCGATCTACGAGCAGTACTTC.